This T cell receptor beta chain was found in a study of blood T cell repertoires in COVID-19. Study at large: The United States, Italy and Spain provided the acute and convalescent COVID-19 samples. PBMCs, B-cell-depleted T cells, or T cells were the source of the cDNA or gDNA that made up the material.

The CDR3 covers 13 residues. Germline V CDR1 and CDR2: ENHRY, SYGVKD. The germline V and J ends were trimmed by 6 bases and 3 bases, with 11 bases remaining between them. Authors' processing steps: Reference gene primers were amplified, and this amplification served to estimate nucleated cell counts. Libraries were prepared by immunoSEQ multiplex PCR; TCRdb keeps only in-frame clonotypes and omits some of them. Clone size and V and J calls were adopted from that table, with D and trimming inferred from the DNA. Of under 150,000 clones detected, approximately 85% appear once; the ten largest clones hold roughly 8%.

This chain uses TRBV10-3 with TRBJ2-5; tentative D call: TRBD1 (6 bases). What was sequenced was peripheral blood. The sequence was collected from a woman aged 55-70 years with COVID-19, enrolled during active disease. CDR3 residues: CAIRDSVEETQYF. CDR3 sequence (DNA): TGTGCCATCAGGGACAGTGTGGAAGAGACCCAGTACTTC.